The clone carrying this TCR beta chain was observed a handful of times. Its antigen remains unknown. This entry is derived from a study of glioma-infiltrating T cells. Germline loops: CDR1 SGHVS, CDR2 FNYEAQ. The CDR3 has 12 residues. Trimming took 2 bases from V and 9 from J, leaving 8 bases between them. Amplification of TCR alpha and beta CDR3 regions from RNA used iRepertoire nested multiplex PCR. For one-step reverse transcription and amplification, roughly 100-400 ng of tissue mRNA or PBMC total RNA was used. MiXCR, run by TCRdb on the multiplex PCR reads, gives a single entry per CDR3 protein. The sample contains 100,000 to 150,000 distinct CDR3 sequences, under 30% of which appear only once. Points from the study as a whole: Above-expected tissue-blood divergence occurred in all gliomas, most in low-grade ones. Tissue and blood shared very few CDR3 sequences.

The sequenced sample was glioma tissue, nonneoplastic brain tissue, or PBMCs (not recorded which). The chain is built from TRBV7-6 and TRBJ1-5; D is unresolved. The sequence derives from a human donor with low-grade glioma or glioblastoma, undergoing nonglioma brain surgery, or in good health (not recorded which). CDR3 in amino acids: CASSLHLGPQHF. The CDR3 region has the DNA TGTGCCAGCAGCTTACACCTCGGGCCCCAGCATTTT. The whole variable domain, remainder taken from reference TRBV7-6 and TRBJ1-5, is GAGVSQSPRYKVTKRGQDVALRCDPISGHVSLYWYRQALGQGPEFLTYFNYEAQQDKSGLPNDRFSAERPEGSISTLTIQRTEQRDSAMYRCASSLHLGPQHFGDGTRLSIL.